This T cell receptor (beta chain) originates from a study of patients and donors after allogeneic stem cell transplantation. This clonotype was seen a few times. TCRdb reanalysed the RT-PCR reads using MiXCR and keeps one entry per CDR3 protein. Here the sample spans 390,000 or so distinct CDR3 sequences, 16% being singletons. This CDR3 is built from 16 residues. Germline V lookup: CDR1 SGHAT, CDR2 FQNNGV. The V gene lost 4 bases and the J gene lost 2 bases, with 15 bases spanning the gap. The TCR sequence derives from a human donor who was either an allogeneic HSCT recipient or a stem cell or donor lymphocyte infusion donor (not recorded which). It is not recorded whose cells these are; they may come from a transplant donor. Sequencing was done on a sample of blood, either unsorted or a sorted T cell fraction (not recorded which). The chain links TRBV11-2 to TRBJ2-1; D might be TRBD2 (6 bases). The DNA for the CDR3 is TGTGCCAGCAGCTACGGGGGTCTAGTCCCCTACAATGAGCAGTTCTTC. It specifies CASSYGGLVPYNEQFF. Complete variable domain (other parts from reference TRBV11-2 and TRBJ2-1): EAGVAQSPRYKIIEKRQSVAFWCNPISGHATLYWYQQILGQGPKLLIQFQNNGVVDDSQLPKDRFSAERLKGVDSTLKIQPAKLEDSAVYLCASSYGGLVPYNEQFFGPGTRLTVL.